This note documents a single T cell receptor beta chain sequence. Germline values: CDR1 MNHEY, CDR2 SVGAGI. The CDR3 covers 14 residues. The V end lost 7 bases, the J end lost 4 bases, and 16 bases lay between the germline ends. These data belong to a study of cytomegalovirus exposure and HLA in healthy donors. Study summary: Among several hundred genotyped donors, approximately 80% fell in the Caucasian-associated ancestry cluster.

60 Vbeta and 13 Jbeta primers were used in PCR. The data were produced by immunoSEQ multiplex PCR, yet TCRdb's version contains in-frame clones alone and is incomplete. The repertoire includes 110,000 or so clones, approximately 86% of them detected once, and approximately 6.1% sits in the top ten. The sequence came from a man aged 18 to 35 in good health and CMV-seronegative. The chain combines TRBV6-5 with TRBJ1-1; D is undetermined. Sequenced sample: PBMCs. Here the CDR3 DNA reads TGTGCCAGCAACCCCGTCCTAGGCCCCACTGAAGCTTTCTTT. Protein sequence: CASNPVLGPTEAFF.